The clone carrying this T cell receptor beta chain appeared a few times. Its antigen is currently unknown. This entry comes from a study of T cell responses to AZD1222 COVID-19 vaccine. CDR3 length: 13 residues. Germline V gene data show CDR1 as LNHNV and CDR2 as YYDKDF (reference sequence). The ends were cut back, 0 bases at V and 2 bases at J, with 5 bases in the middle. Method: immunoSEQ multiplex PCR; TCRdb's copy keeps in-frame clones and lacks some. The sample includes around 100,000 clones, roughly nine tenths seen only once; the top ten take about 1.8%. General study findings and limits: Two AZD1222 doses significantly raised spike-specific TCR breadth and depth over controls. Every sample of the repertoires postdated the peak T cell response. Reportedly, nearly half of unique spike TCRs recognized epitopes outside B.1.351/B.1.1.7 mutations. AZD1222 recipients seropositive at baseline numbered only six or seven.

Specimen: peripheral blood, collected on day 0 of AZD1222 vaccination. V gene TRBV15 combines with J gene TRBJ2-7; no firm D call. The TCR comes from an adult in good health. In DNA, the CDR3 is TGTGCCACCAGCAGAGACAGTCCCTACGAGCAGTACTTC. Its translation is CATSRDSPYEQYF.